Listed below are T cell receptor beta chains from one sample, sequenced in a study of regulatory T cells in long-lasting Graves disease. TCRdb analysed the multiplex PCR reads with MiXCR anew, one entry per CDR3 protein. This table holds roughly 530,000 distinct CDR3 sequences, around 15% found once. These data were likewise used in another study, on T cells in Graves' hyperthyroidism and ophthalmopathy.

Sequenced material: peripheral blood mononuclear cells (PBMCs), taken at new diagnosis, from a patient treated with antithyroid drugs. These receptor sequences come from a woman aged 40 to 65 with Graves disease. The CDR3 runs from the conserved cysteine through the conserved F or W. The D gene is left open where the match is weak. Clone size is given for some rows only: seen once, a few or many times, or a class if the clone is expanded.

v_call: TRBV7-2
d_call: TRBD2
j_call: TRBJ2-1
clone_size: few
cdr3_nt: TGTGCCAGCAGCCCAAATCTAGCGGTAGCCTACAATGAGCAGTTCTTC
cdr3_aa: CASSPNLAVAYNEQFF

v_call: TRBV5-1
d_call: NA
j_call: TRBJ1-1
clone_size: few
cdr3_nt: TGCGCCAGCAGCCGGGGAGGGGGGAATGGGCACACTGAAGCTTTCTTT
cdr3_aa: CASSRGGGNGHTEAFF

v_call: TRBV19
d_call: TRBD1
j_call: TRBJ1-5
clone_size: NA
cdr3_nt: TGTGCCACCACGGGACAGAGTAGCAATCAGCCCCAGCATTTT
cdr3_aa: CATTGQSSNQPQHF

v_call: TRBV10-2
d_call: NA
j_call: TRBJ1-1
clone_size: NA
cdr3_nt: TGCGCCAGCAGTGAGAGAACAGAAGGAAAGAACACTGAAGCTTTCTTT
cdr3_aa: CASSERTEGKNTEAFF

v_call: TRBV19
d_call: NA
j_call: TRBJ1-6
clone_size: NA
cdr3_nt: TGTGCCAGTAGTCAGGCGGGGGTAGGTAATTCACCCCTCCACTTT
cdr3_aa: CASSQAGVGNSPLHF

v_call: TRBV3-1
d_call: NA
j_call: TRBJ1-1
clone_size: NA
cdr3_nt: TGTGCCAGCGGAGAGGTCGGGGTTAGCACTGAAGCTTTCTTT
cdr3_aa: CASGEVGVSTEAFF

v_call: TRBV28
d_call: NA
j_call: TRBJ1-6
clone_size: many
cdr3_nt: TGTGCCAGCAGTTCCTCCCCGGGAACCTATAATTCACCCCTCCACTTT
cdr3_aa: CASSSSPGTYNSPLHF

v_call: TRBV20-1
d_call: NA
j_call: TRBJ1-4
clone_size: few
cdr3_nt: TGCAGTGCTTTCGACAGGCGTAATGAAAAACTGTTTTTT
cdr3_aa: CSAFDRRNEKLFF

v_call: TRBV20-1
d_call: NA
j_call: TRBJ2-1
clone_size: many
cdr3_nt: TGCAGTGCACCTGGGGGCAGGGCGAACAATGAGCAGTTCTTC
cdr3_aa: CSAPGGRANNEQFF

v_call: TRBV7-3
d_call: NA
j_call: TRBJ1-5
clone_size: NA
cdr3_nt: TGTGCCAGCAGCGAAGGGACCAATCAGCCCCAGCATTTT
cdr3_aa: CASSEGTNQPQHF

v_call: TRBV6-1
d_call: TRBD2
j_call: TRBJ2-3
clone_size: few
cdr3_nt: TGTGCCAGCAGGACTAGCGGGGGGCCGAGCACAGATACGCAGTATTTT
cdr3_aa: CASRTSGGPSTDTQYF

v_call: TRBV3-1
d_call: NA
j_call: TRBJ2-2
clone_size: few
cdr3_nt: TGTGCCAGCAGCCAAGGGGGGGTCACCGGGGAGCTGTTTTTT
cdr3_aa: CASSQGGVTGELFF

v_call: TRBV27
d_call: TRBD2
j_call: TRBJ2-1
clone_size: many
cdr3_nt: TGTGCCAGCAGTTCCGGACTAGCGGGGGTTTCCTACAATGAGCAGTTCTTC
cdr3_aa: CASSSGLAGVSYNEQFF

v_call: TRBV2
d_call: NA
j_call: TRBJ2-2
clone_size: many
cdr3_nt: TGTGCCAGCAGCCCTCAGGGTCCTAACACCGGGGAGCTGTTTTTT
cdr3_aa: CASSPQGPNTGELFF

v_call: TRBV20-1
d_call: NA
j_call: TRBJ2-1
clone_size: NA
cdr3_nt: TGCAGCGCCACCGTGCGCTCCTACAATGAGCAGTTCTTC
cdr3_aa: CSATVRSYNEQFF

v_call: TRBV2
d_call: TRBD2
j_call: TRBJ2-5
clone_size: many
cdr3_nt: TGTGCCAGGGCCGGGACTAGCACGCGGGAGACCCAGTACTTC
cdr3_aa: CARAGTSTRETQYF

v_call: TRBV30
d_call: NA
j_call: TRBJ1-2
clone_size: many
cdr3_nt: TGTGCCTGGAGTGTCATTTTGGGACCGCGGGGCTACACCTTC
cdr3_aa: CAWSVILGPRGYTF

v_call: TRBV7-9
d_call: NA
j_call: TRBJ2-7
clone_size: NA
cdr3_nt: TGTGCCAGCAGCTTAGATCAGATCTCCTACGAGCAGTACTTC
cdr3_aa: CASSLDQISYEQYF

v_call: TRBV11-2
d_call: NA
j_call: TRBJ2-3
clone_size: many
cdr3_nt: TGTGCCAGCAGCACCACAGATACGCAGTATTTT
cdr3_aa: CASSTTDTQYF

v_call: TRBV5-4
d_call: NA
j_call: TRBJ1-6
clone_size: few
cdr3_nt: TGTGCCAGCAGCTTGGGAGGGGACTTCAGAGGTTCACCCCTCCACTTT
cdr3_aa: CASSLGGDFRGSPLHF

v_call: TRBV5-6
d_call: TRBD2
j_call: TRBJ2-3
clone_size: NA
cdr3_nt: TGTGCCAGCGGGGAGGAAGCGGGGGACTACACAGATACGCAGTATTTT
cdr3_aa: CASGEEAGDYTDTQYF

v_call: TRBV6-1
d_call: TRBD2
j_call: TRBJ2-1
clone_size: few
cdr3_nt: TGTGCCAGCAGGCTAGGGACTAGCGGGGGGGCCGGTGAGCAGTTCTTC
cdr3_aa: CASRLGTSGGAGEQFF

v_call: TRBV10-3
d_call: NA
j_call: TRBJ2-2
clone_size: many
cdr3_nt: TGTGCCATCAGTAACATTGGAGACGCCGGCGCCGGGGAGCTGTTTTTT
cdr3_aa: CAISNIGDAGAGELFF

v_call: TRBV27
d_call: NA
j_call: TRBJ2-3
clone_size: many
cdr3_nt: TGTGCCAGCAGTCCACCTCGAGGGGCAGGGACAGATACGCAGTATTTT
cdr3_aa: CASSPPRGAGTDTQYF

v_call: TRBV20-1
d_call: NA
j_call: TRBJ2-1
clone_size: NA
cdr3_nt: TGCAGTGCTAGAGGTCCGGGGTATGAGCAGTTCTTC
cdr3_aa: CSARGPGYEQFF

v_call: TRBV2
d_call: TRBD2
j_call: TRBJ2-1
clone_size: NA
cdr3_nt: TGCGCCAGCAGTGATCCGGCGGGGGGGCCAAATGAGCAGTTCTTC
cdr3_aa: CASSDPAGGPNEQFF

v_call: TRBV3-1
d_call: NA
j_call: TRBJ1-3
clone_size: many
cdr3_nt: TGTGCCAGCAGCCAAGATGCCATCTCTGGAAACACCATATATTTT
cdr3_aa: CASSQDAISGNTIYF

v_call: TRBV6-5
d_call: TRBD2
j_call: TRBJ2-7
clone_size: many
cdr3_nt: TGTGCCAGCAGTTACTCGTACCGGACTAGCGGGGGTTACGAGCAGTACTTC
cdr3_aa: CASSYSYRTSGGYEQYF

v_call: TRBV4-1
d_call: NA
j_call: TRBJ1-2
clone_size: few
cdr3_nt: TGCGCCAGCAGCCAGGAACAGGGAGCCCTCTTCGGCTACACCTTC
cdr3_aa: CASSQEQGALFGYTF

v_call: TRBV20-1
d_call: TRBD2
j_call: TRBJ2-3
clone_size: few
cdr3_nt: TGCAGTGCTGTGGGGCTAGCGGGGGTAGATACGCAGTATTTT
cdr3_aa: CSAVGLAGVDTQYF

v_call: TRBV20-1
d_call: NA
j_call: TRBJ1-5
clone_size: few
cdr3_nt: TGCAGTGCTAGCCCAGGGGTTAGTTCGTCGCCCCAGCATTTT
cdr3_aa: CSASPGVSSSPQHF

v_call: TRBV20-1
d_call: TRBD1
j_call: TRBJ1-2
clone_size: many
cdr3_nt: TGCAGTGCTAGAGCTCAGGGGGCACCGGCCTATGGCTACACCTTC
cdr3_aa: CSARAQGAPAYGYTF

v_call: TRBV2
d_call: NA
j_call: TRBJ1-5
clone_size: many
cdr3_nt: TGTGCCAGCAGTGGGGGGACTCAGCCCCAGCATTTT
cdr3_aa: CASSGGTQPQHF

v_call: TRBV6-1
d_call: NA
j_call: TRBJ1-1
clone_size: few
cdr3_nt: TGTGCCGGGGGAGTCGACCAGGGCACTGAAGCTTTCTTT
cdr3_aa: CAGGVDQGTEAFF

v_call: TRBV2
d_call: TRBD2
j_call: TRBJ2-5
clone_size: many
cdr3_nt: TGTGCCAGCAGTGAGGTAGCGGGGTTACTTAAAGAGACCCAGTACTTC
cdr3_aa: CASSEVAGLLKETQYF

v_call: TRBV3-1
d_call: NA
j_call: TRBJ1-2
clone_size: many
cdr3_nt: TGTGCCAGCAGAAAAGGGACGGGAGATGGCTACACCTTC
cdr3_aa: CASRKGTGDGYTF

v_call: TRBV6-1
d_call: NA
j_call: TRBJ1-5
clone_size: NA
cdr3_nt: TGTGCCAGCGGGACATCGAGCAATCAGCCCCAGCATTTT
cdr3_aa: CASGTSSNQPQHF

v_call: TRBV10-3
d_call: NA
j_call: TRBJ2-5
clone_size: NA
cdr3_nt: TGTGCCATCAGTGAGGGGGGGAAAGGAGAGACCCAGTACTTC
cdr3_aa: CAISEGGKGETQYF

v_call: TRBV12-3/TRBV12-4
d_call: TRBD1
j_call: TRBJ1-1
clone_size: many
cdr3_nt: TGTGCCAGCAGCCCGGACAGGATTGTGGCTTTCTTT
cdr3_aa: CASSPDRIVAFF

v_call: TRBV6-2/TRBV6-3
d_call: NA
j_call: TRBJ1-5
clone_size: NA
cdr3_nt: TGTGCCAGCAGTGACTCGGAAGGCGGCAGCAATCAGCCCCAGCATTTT
cdr3_aa: CASSDSEGGSNQPQHF

v_call: TRBV18
d_call: TRBD1
j_call: TRBJ1-5
clone_size: many
cdr3_nt: TGTGCCAGCTCAGCTGGGACAGTCATTAGCAATCAGCCCCAGCATTTT
cdr3_aa: CASSAGTVISNQPQHF

v_call: TRBV12-3/TRBV12-4
d_call: TRBD1
j_call: TRBJ1-3
clone_size: once
cdr3_nt: TGTGCCAGCAGTTGGTCGACAGGGGTAGGAAACACCATATATTTT
cdr3_aa: CASSWSTGVGNTIYF

v_call: TRBV10-3
d_call: NA
j_call: TRBJ2-5
clone_size: NA
cdr3_nt: TGTGCCATCAAAGTCGGCTCCGGGGTGGAGACCCAGTACTTC
cdr3_aa: CAIKVGSGVETQYF

v_call: TRBV5-1
d_call: TRBD2
j_call: TRBJ2-3
clone_size: many
cdr3_nt: TGCGCCAGCATTCGGGGGGATCCGAGCACAGATACGCAGTATTTT
cdr3_aa: CASIRGDPSTDTQYF

v_call: TRBV6-1
d_call: NA
j_call: TRBJ2-2
clone_size: NA
cdr3_nt: TGTGCCAGCAGTACCTACAGGGAGAACACCGGGGAGCTGTTTTTT
cdr3_aa: CASSTYRENTGELFF

v_call: TRBV5-1
d_call: NA
j_call: TRBJ1-1
clone_size: NA
cdr3_nt: TGCGCCAGCAGCCTACGGACGGAGTTGGGCACTGAAGCTTTCTTT
cdr3_aa: CASSLRTELGTEAFF

v_call: TRBV2
d_call: TRBD1
j_call: TRBJ1-2
clone_size: many
cdr3_nt: TGTGCCAGCAGTGGCATCAGGGGGGATGGCTACACCTTC
cdr3_aa: CASSGIRGDGYTF

v_call: TRBV12-3/TRBV12-4
d_call: NA
j_call: TRBJ2-7
clone_size: NA
cdr3_nt: TGTGCCAGCAGTGCCGGGGCTAGCAGGCGGTCTGGGCAGTACTTC
cdr3_aa: CASSAGASRRSGQYF

v_call: TRBV19
d_call: TRBD1
j_call: TRBJ1-2
clone_size: few
cdr3_nt: TGTGCCAGTAGTCCAAAGACAGGGAGCGGCTACACCTTC
cdr3_aa: CASSPKTGSGYTF

v_call: TRBV15
d_call: NA
j_call: TRBJ2-6
clone_size: few
cdr3_nt: TGTGCCACCAGCCGCTCCCCAGCCCCTGGGGCCAACGTCCTGACTTTC
cdr3_aa: CATSRSPAPGANVLTF

v_call: TRBV11-2
d_call: TRBD2
j_call: TRBJ2-3
clone_size: NA
cdr3_nt: TGTGCCAGCAGCTTAGTGGGGTCTCTAGCGGGGAGCACAGATACGCAGTATTTT
cdr3_aa: CASSLVGSLAGSTDTQYF

v_call: TRBV14
d_call: NA
j_call: TRBJ2-4
clone_size: NA
cdr3_nt: TGTGCCAGCAGCCATAGCCTTATAGCCAAAAACATTCAGTACTTC
cdr3_aa: CASSHSLIAKNIQYF

v_call: TRBV7-9
d_call: TRBD1
j_call: TRBJ1-4
clone_size: NA
cdr3_nt: TGTGCCAGCAGCTTGGGGACAGATGAAAAACTGTTTTTT
cdr3_aa: CASSLGTDEKLFF

v_call: TRBV5-1
d_call: NA
j_call: TRBJ2-1
clone_size: many
cdr3_nt: TGCGCCAGCAGCTTGGTGGGGGTTAGTAATGAGCAGTTCTTC
cdr3_aa: CASSLVGVSNEQFF